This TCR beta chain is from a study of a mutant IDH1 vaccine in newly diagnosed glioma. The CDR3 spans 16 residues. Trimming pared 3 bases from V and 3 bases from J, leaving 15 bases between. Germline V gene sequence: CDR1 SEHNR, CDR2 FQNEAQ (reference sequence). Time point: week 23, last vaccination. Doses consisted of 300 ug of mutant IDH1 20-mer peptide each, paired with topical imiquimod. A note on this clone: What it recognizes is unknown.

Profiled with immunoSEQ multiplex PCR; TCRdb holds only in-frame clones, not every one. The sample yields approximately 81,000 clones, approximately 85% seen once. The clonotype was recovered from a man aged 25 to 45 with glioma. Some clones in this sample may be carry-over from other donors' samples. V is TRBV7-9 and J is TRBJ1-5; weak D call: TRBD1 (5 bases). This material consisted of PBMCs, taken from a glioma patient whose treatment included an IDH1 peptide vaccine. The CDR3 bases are TGTGCCAGCAGCTTTTTTGAGGCCGGACACAATCAGCCCCAGCATTTT. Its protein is CASSFFEAGHNQPQHF.